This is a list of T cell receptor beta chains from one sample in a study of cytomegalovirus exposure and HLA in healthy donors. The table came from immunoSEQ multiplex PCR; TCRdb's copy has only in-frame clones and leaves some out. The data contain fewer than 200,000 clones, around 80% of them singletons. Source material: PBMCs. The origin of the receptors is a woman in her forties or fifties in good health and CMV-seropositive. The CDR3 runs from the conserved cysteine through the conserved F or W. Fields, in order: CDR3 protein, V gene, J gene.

cdr3_aa: CASSEGQFWGYTF; v_call: TRBV7-9; j_call: TRBJ1-2
cdr3_aa: CATSTPEPGFSTDTQYF; v_call: TRBV19; j_call: TRBJ2-3
cdr3_aa: CASSQETLAGVGEQFF; v_call: TRBV4-2; j_call: TRBJ2-1
cdr3_aa: CASSLSSGGVEQYF; v_call: TRBV27; j_call: TRBJ2-7
cdr3_aa: CASSSLAGGPNEQFF; v_call: TRBV9; j_call: TRBJ2-1
cdr3_aa: CASRPIQANSDQPQHF; v_call: TRBV6-6; j_call: TRBJ1-5
cdr3_aa: CASSQGGGYTDTQYF; v_call: TRBV4-3; j_call: TRBJ2-3
cdr3_aa: CASSSEEAGELFF; v_call: TRBV7-3; j_call: TRBJ2-2
cdr3_aa: CASSSGGSGANVLTF; v_call: TRBV7-2; j_call: TRBJ2-6
cdr3_aa: CASSSGVVRSGANVLTF; v_call: TRBV5-1; j_call: TRBJ2-6
cdr3_aa: CASSGPQGAAGYTF; v_call: TRBV2; j_call: TRBJ1-2
cdr3_aa: CASSELGGGAYNEQFF; v_call: TRBV25-1; j_call: TRBJ2-1
cdr3_aa: CASRPSGPRVDQPQHF; v_call: TRBV19; j_call: TRBJ1-5
cdr3_aa: CASSPSGGANTGELFF; v_call: TRBV6-4; j_call: TRBJ2-2
cdr3_aa: CATGDRAQETQYF; v_call: TRBV28; j_call: TRBJ2-5
cdr3_aa: CASSLEGVYGYTF; v_call: TRBV7-2; j_call: TRBJ1-2
cdr3_aa: CASSSVIDEQFF; v_call: TRBV7-2; j_call: TRBJ2-1
cdr3_aa: CASSLAAGTEAFF; v_call: TRBV5-4; j_call: TRBJ1-1